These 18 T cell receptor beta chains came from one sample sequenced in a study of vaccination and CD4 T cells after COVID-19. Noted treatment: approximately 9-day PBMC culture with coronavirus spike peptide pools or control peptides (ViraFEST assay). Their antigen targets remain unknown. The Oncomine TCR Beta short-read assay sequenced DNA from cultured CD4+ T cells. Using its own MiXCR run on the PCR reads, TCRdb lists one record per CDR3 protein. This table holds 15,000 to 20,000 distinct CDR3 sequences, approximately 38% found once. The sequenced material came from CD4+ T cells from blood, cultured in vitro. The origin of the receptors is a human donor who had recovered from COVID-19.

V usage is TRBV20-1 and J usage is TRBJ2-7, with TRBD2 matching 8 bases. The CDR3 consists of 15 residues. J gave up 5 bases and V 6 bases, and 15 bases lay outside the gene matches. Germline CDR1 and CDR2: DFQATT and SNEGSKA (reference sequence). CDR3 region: CSATSVSGSSNEQYF. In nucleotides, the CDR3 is TGCAGTGCCACGTCCGTAAGCGGGAGTAGCAACGAGCAGTACTTC.

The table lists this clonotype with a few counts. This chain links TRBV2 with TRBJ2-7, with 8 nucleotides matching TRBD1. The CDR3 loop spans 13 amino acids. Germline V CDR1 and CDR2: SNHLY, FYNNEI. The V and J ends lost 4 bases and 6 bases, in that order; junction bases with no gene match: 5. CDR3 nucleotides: TGTGCCAGCAGTGTTGGACAGGGAAGCGAGCAGTACTTC. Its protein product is CASSVGQGSEQYF.

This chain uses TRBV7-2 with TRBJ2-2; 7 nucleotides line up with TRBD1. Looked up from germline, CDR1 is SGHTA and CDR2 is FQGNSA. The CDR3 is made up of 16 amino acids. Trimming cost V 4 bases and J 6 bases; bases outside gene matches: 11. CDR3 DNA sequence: TGTGCCAGCAGCTCACAGGGGTCTGTCTCTCCCGGGGAGCTGTTTTTT. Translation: CASSSQGSVSPGELFF.

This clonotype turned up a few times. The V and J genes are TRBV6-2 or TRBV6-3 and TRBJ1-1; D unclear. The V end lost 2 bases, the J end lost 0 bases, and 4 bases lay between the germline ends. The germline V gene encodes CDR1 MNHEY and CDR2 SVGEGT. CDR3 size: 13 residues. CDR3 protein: CASSYTVNTEAFF. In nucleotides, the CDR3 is TGTGCCAGCAGTTACACAGTGAACACTGAAGCTTTCTTT.

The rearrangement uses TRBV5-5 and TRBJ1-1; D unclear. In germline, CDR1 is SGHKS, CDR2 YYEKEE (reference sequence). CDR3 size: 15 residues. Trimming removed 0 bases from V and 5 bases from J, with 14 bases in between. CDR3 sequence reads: CASSLGARSGTEAFF. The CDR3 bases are TGTGCCAGCAGCTTGGGCGCGCGGTCGGGAACTGAAGCTTTCTTT.

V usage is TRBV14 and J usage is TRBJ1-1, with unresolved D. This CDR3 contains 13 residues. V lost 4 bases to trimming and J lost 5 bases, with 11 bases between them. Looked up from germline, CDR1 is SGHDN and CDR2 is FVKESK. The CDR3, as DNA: TGTGCCAGCAGCCCACTCGGGGAGACTGAAGCTTTCTTT. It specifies CASSPLGETEAFF.

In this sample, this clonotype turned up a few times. The CDR3 coding sequence is TGTGCCAGTAGATCCGTCTCATCCGGGGAGCTGTTTTTT. It yields the protein CASRSVSSGELFF. The J gene is TRBJ2-2, the V gene TRBV19; D is uncertain. Germline-derived CDR1 and CDR2 are LNHDA and SQIVND (reference sequence). Trimming cost V 6 bases and J 6 bases, with 11 bases left between them. This CDR3 spans 13 amino acids.

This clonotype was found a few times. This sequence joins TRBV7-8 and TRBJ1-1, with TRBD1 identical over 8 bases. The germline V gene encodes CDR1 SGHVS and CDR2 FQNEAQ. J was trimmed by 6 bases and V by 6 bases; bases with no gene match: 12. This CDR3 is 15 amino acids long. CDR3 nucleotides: TGTGCCAGCAGTAATCCTTACAGGGGGAGGTCTGAAGCTTTCTTT. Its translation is CASSNPYRGRSEAFF.

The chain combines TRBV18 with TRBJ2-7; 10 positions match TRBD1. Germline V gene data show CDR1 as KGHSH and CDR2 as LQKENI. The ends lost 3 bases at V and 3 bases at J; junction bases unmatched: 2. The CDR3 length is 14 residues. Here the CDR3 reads CASSPDRGVYEQYF. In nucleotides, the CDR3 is TGTGCCAGCTCACCGGACAGGGGGGTCTACGAGCAGTACTTC.

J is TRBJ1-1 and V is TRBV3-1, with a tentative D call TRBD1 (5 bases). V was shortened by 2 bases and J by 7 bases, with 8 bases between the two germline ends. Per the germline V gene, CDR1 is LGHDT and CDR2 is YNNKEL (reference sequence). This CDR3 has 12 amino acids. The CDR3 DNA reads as TGTGCCAGCAGCCAAAAGGGGCTTGAAGCTTTCTTT. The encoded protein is CASSQKGLEAFF. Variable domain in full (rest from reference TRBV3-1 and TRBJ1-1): DTAVSQTPKYLVTQMGNDKSIKCEQNLGHDTMYWYKQDSKKFLKIMFSYNNKELIINETVPNRFSPKSPDKAHLNLHINSLELGDSAVYFCASSQKGLEAFFGQGTRLTVV.

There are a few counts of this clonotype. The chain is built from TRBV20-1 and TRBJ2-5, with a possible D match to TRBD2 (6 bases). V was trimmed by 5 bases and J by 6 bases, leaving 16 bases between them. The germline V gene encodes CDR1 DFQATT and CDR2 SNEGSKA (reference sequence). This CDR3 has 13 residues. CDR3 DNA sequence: TGCAGTGCTCAGATCGGAGGGAGACAGACCCAGTACTTC. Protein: CSAQIGGRQTQYF.

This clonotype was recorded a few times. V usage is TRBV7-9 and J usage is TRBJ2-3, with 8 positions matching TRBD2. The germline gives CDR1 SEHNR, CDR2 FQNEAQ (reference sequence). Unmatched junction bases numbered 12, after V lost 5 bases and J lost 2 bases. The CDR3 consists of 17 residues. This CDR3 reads CASSPRTSWDLTDTQYF. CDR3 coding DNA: TGTGCCAGCAGCCCCCGGACTAGCTGGGATCTCACAGATACGCAGTATTTT.

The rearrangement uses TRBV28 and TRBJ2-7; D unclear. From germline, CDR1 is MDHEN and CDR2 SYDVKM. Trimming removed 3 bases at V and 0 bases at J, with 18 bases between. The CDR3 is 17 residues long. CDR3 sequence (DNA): TGTGCCAGCAGTTTCAGTTTTATCGGGTCACGCTCCTACGAGCAGTACTTC. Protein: CASSFSFIGSRSYEQYF.

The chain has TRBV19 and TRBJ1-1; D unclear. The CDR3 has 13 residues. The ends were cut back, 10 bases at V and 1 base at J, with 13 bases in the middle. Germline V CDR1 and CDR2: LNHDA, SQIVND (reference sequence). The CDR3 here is CATQTWGNTEAFF. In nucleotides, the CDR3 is TGTGCCACTCAAACCTGGGGGAACACTGAAGCTTTCTTT.

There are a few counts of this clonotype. CDR3 residues: CASTSGRVGNIQYF. The CDR3 region has the DNA TGTGCCAGCACTAGCGGGAGGGTTGGAAACATTCAGTACTTC. This chain connects TRBV28 to TRBJ2-4; 12 positions match TRBD2. V lost 7 bases, J lost 6 bases, and 4 bases stayed unmatched. CDR1 MDHEN and CDR2 SYDVKM come from the germline V gene. The CDR3 runs 14 residues. The full variable domain, in which reference TRBV28 and TRBJ2-4 provide the parts outside the CDR3, is DVKVTQSSRYLVKRTGEKVFLECVQDMDHENMFWYRQDPGLGLRLIYFSYDVKMKEKGDIPEGYSVSREKKERFSLILESASTNQTSMYLCASTSGRVGNIQYFGAGTRLSVL.

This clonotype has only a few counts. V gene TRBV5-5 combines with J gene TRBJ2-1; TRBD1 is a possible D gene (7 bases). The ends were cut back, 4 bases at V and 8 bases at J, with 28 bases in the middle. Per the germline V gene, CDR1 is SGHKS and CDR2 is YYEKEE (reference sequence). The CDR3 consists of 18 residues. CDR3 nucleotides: TGTGCCAGCAGCCCTCGACAGGGAGGATGGTCTAGTAGAGATGAGCAGTTCTTC. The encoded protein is CASSPRQGGWSSRDEQFF. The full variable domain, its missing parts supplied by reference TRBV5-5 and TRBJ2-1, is DAGVTQSPTHLIKTRGQQVTLRCSPISGHKSVSWYQQVLGQGPQFIFQYYEKEERGRGNFPDRFSARQFPNYSSELNVNALLLGDSALYLCASSPRQGGWSSRDEQFFGPGTRLTVL.

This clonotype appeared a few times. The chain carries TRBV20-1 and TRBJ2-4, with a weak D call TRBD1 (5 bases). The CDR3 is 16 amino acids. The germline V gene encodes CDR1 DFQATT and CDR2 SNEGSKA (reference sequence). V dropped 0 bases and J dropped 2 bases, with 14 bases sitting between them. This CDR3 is CSAREVGRVTKNIQYF. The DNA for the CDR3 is TGCAGTGCTAGAGAGGTGGGCAGGGTGACCAAAAACATTCAGTACTTC.

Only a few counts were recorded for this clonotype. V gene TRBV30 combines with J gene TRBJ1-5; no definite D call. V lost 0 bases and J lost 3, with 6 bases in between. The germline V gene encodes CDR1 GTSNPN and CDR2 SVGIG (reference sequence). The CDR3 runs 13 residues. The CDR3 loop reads CAWSVGLNQPQHF. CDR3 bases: TGTGCCTGGAGTGTGGGCCTCAATCAGCCCCAGCATTTT.